This TCR beta chain appears in the sequencing data of a study of T cell clones after liver transplantation. Looked up from germline, CDR1 is SGDLS and CDR2 is YYNGEE. Deletions cut 3 bases from V and 7 bases from J, with 17 bases between. The CDR3 covers 15 residues. This table comes from immunoSEQ multiplex PCR, and its TCRdb copy is limited to in-frame clones, with some not included. The sample consists of about 45,000 clones, 85% to 90% of them appearing once. Broader study findings: In two subjects, few donor cells limited the measurable donor-reactive repertoire.

With respect to this clone: No antigen is known for it.

The sequence came from a human patient who received a liver transplant. Part of the T cell pool may stem from the graft donor. This chain connects TRBV9 to TRBJ2-1, with D perhaps TRBD1 (6 bases). The sample here was CD4+ T cells from blood, taken 24 months after liver transplant. The CDR3 spells CASSGTVDFGNEQFF. CDR3 nucleotide sequence: TGTGCCAGCAGCGGGACAGTGGATTTTGGGAATGAGCAGTTCTTC.